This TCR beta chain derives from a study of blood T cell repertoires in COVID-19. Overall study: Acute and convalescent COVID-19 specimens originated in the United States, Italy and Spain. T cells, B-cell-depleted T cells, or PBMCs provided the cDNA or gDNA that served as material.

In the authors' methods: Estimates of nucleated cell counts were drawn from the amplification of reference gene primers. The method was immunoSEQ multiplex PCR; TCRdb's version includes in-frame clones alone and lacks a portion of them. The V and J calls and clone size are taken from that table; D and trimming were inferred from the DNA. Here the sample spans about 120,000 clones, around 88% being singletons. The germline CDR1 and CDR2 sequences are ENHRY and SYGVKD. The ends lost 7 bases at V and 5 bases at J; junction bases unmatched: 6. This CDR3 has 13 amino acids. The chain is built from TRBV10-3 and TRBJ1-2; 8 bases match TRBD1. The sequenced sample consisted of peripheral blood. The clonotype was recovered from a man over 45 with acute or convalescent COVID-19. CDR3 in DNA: TGTGCCATCACCCAAGGACAGGGATATGGCTACACCTTC. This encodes CAITQGQGYGYTF.